Shown below are 26 T cell receptor beta chains from a single sample sequenced in a study of radiotherapy plus CTLA-4 blockade in lung cancer. Profiling relied on immunoSEQ multiplex PCR, and the TCRdb table lists in-frame clones only, not all of them. The table lists 90,000 to 150,000 clones, about 83% of them singletons. Sequenced here: peripheral blood, sampled from a patient treated with radiotherapy plus ipilimumab. These receptors originate from a human donor with non-small cell lung cancer who had a partial response to radiotherapy plus ipilimumab.

A few counts support this clone. The chain is built from TRBV5-4 and TRBJ1-1, with 7 bases lining up with TRBD1. Germline V gives CDR1 SGHNT, CDR2 YYREEE (reference sequence). The V segment lost 3 bases and the J segment 3 bases; nucleotides outside the gene matches: 17. This CDR3 has 18 amino acids. CDR3 sequence reads: CASSSQPYRGGKDTEAFF. CDR3 sequence (DNA): TGTGCCAGCAGCTCGCAACCCTACAGGGGTGGTAAAGACACTGAAGCTTTCTTT.

Details on this clone: The sample has other DNA sequences that encode this CDR3 too. The chain recombines TRBV30 with TRBJ2-1, with no clear D. This CDR3 has 12 residues. V lost 0 bases and J 6 bases, leaving 6 bases between the germline ends. The germline V gene has CDR1 GTSNPN and CDR2 SVGIG (reference sequence). In DNA, the CDR3 is TGTGCCTGGAGTGTTTCAGGCAATGAGCAGTTCTTC. Encoded protein: CAWSVSGNEQFF.

The rearrangement uses TRBV5-1 and TRBJ2-5; D uncertain. This CDR3 contains 15 residues. From germline, CDR1 is SGHRS and CDR2 YFSETQ. V was shortened by 0 bases and J by 0 bases, with 9 bases between the two germline ends. The CDR3 sequence: CASSLGAGHQETQYF. In nucleotides, the CDR3 is TGCGCCAGCAGCTTGGGGGCCGGCCACCAAGAGACCCAGTACTTC. Full variable domain (remainder filled in from reference TRBV5-1 and TRBJ2-5): KAGVTQTPRYLIKTRGQQVTLSCSPISGHRSVSWYQQTPGQGLQFLFEYFSETQRNKGNFPGRFSGRQFSNSRSEMNVSTLELGDSALYLCASSLGAGHQETQYFGPGTRLLVL.

This clone was counted once. The V call is TRBV5-1, the J call TRBJ2-3, with D perhaps TRBD1 (5 bases). Trimming stripped 5 bases from V and 2 bases from J, with 15 bases between. CDR3 size: 15 residues. Germline V gene lookup returns CDR1 SGHRS and CDR2 YFSETQ. CDR3 sequence reads: CASRPTGGVTDTQYF. Written as DNA, the CDR3 is TGCGCCAGCAGGCCCACAGGCGGTGTCACAGATACGCAGTATTTT. The whole variable domain, filled in from reference TRBV5-1 and TRBJ2-3, reads KAGVTQTPRYLIKTRGQQVTLSCSPISGHRSVSWYQQTPGQGLQFLFEYFSETQRNKGNFPGRFSGRQFSNSRSEMNVSTLELGDSALYLCASRPTGGVTDTQYFGPGTRLTVL.

The chain combines TRBV28 with TRBJ1-1; 7 positions match TRBD1. In germline, CDR1 is MDHEN, CDR2 SYDVKM. J was trimmed by 7 bases and V by 0 bases; bases with no gene match: 5. The CDR3 runs to 14 residues. The CDR3 DNA is TGTGCCAGCAGTTTATGGGACAGGCGACGTGAAGCTTTCTTT. Translating it yields CASSLWDRRREAFF.

This clone was seen just once. The genes are TRBV29-1 and TRBJ2-3; 8 positions match TRBD2. With 1 base clipped from V and 5 bases from J, the junction kept 11 bases outside the gene matches. The CDR3 runs 16 residues. Germline loops: CDR1 SQVTM, CDR2 ANQGSEA. CDR3 sequence: CSVEGFGGRYEDTQYF. DNA of the CDR3: TGCAGCGTTGAAGGGTTTGGCGGGAGGTATGAAGATACGCAGTATTTT.

The gene calls are TRBV11-2 and TRBJ2-1; maybe TRBD2 (5 bases). CDR1 SGHAT and CDR2 FQNNGV come from the germline V gene. The CDR3 loop spans 14 amino acids. Trimming pared 5 bases from V and 8 bases from J, leaving 16 bases between. The CDR3 DNA sequence: TGTGCCAGCAGCCAAGATCCTTCAGCGGATGAGCAGTTCTTC. This translates into CASSQDPSADEQFF.

Only a few counts were recorded for this clone. The chain is built from TRBV6-4 and TRBJ1-1, with 9 bases aligning to TRBD1. The CDR3 has 13 residues. The junction had 1 base not matched to a gene; V was cut back by 4 bases and J by 4 bases. Germline values: CDR1 MRHNA, CDR2 SNTAGT. This chain's CDR3 is CASSADRGTEAFF. The CDR3 DNA sequence: TGTGCCAGCAGTGCGGACAGGGGCACTGAAGCTTTCTTT.

The chain is built from TRBV7-9 and TRBJ2-5; 8 nucleotides agree with TRBD2. Germline V gene lookup returns CDR1 SEHNR and CDR2 FQNEAQ (reference sequence). This CDR3 has 15 amino acids. J gave up 5 bases and V 8 bases, and 13 bases lay outside the gene matches. The CDR3 region has the DNA TGTGCCAGCGTCCAATCAGCGGGCGGGGGGGAGACCCAGTACTTC. Translation gives CASVQSAGGGETQYF. Full variable domain (rest looked up from reference TRBV7-9 and TRBJ2-5): DTGVSQNPRHKITKRGQNVTFRCDPISEHNRLYWYRQTLGQGPEFLTYFQNEAQLEKSRLLSDRFSAERPKGSFSTLEIQRTEQGDSAMYLCASVQSAGGGETQYFGPGTRLLVL.

The chain joins TRBV19 to TRBJ1-1; maybe TRBD1 (6 bases). With 6 bases removed from V and 5 bases from J, the gap between germline ends came to 16 bases. CDR3 length equals 14 residues. CDR1 is LNHDA and CDR2 is SQIVND in the germline V gene (reference sequence). The CDR3 spells CASRYLQGGTEAFF. The CDR3 DNA reads TGTGCCAGTAGATACTTACAGGGTGGTACTGAAGCTTTCTTT.

This chain uses TRBV5-1 with TRBJ1-2; D is undetermined. The CDR3 has 17 amino acids. Germline V gene data show CDR1 as SGHRS and CDR2 as YFSETQ. The V end lost 0 bases, the J end lost 3 bases, and 18 bases lay between the germline ends. The CDR3 sequence is CASSLEAAGGSYYGYTF. CDR3 nucleotides: TGCGCCAGCAGCTTGGAGGCAGCCGGCGGGTCATACTATGGCTACACCTTC.

CDR3 amino acids: CASSLGGTRGYNEQFF. DNA of the CDR3: TGTGCCAGCAGCTTAGGCGGGACTAGGGGCTACAATGAGCAGTTCTTC. The chain couples TRBV11-3 to TRBJ2-1, with TRBD2 matching over 8 bases. The CDR3 spans 16 residues. The J segment lost 3 bases and the V segment lost 1 base, leaving 5 bases of the junction unmatched. CDR1 and CDR2 (germline): SGHNT, YENEEA.

CDR3 residues: CASSGSIADFIADTQYF. The CDR3, as DNA: TGTGCCAGCAGTGGATCTATAGCGGACTTTATAGCAGATACGCAGTATTTT. The chain uses TRBV27 and TRBJ2-3, with D maybe TRBD2 (6 bases). The CDR3 is made up of 17 amino acids. Trimming pared 5 bases from V and 4 bases from J, leaving 22 bases between. Per germline, CDR1 MNHEY and CDR2 SMNVEV (reference sequence).

The chain uses TRBV28 and TRBJ2-7; tentatively, D is TRBD1 (6 bases). Germline CDR1 and CDR2: MDHEN and SYDVKM. This CDR3 has 14 amino acids. Trimming removed 6 bases from V and 2 bases from J, with 14 bases in between. The CDR3, as DNA: TGTGCCAGCAGACTCAACAGGGTCACCTACGAGCAGTACTTC. Translated, it gives CASRLNRVTYEQYF. The full variable domain, completed using reference TRBV28 and TRBJ2-7, is DVKVTQSSRYLVKRTGEKVFLECVQDMDHENMFWYRQDPGLGLRLIYFSYDVKMKEKGDIPEGYSVSREKKERFSLILESASTNQTSMYLCASRLNRVTYEQYFGPGTRLTVT.

The V gene is TRBV5-6, the J gene TRBJ2-2; possible D gene TRBD2, 5 bases. CDR3 length equals 15 residues. V was clipped by 0 bases and J by 6 bases, with 12 bases between them. The germline gives CDR1 SGHDT, CDR2 YYEEEE. CDR3 sequence (DNA): TGTGCCAGCAGCTTGGGGCTAGTCGGGGCCGGGGAGCTGTTTTTT. Translation: CASSLGLVGAGELFF.

This rearrangement joins TRBV5-1 to TRBJ2-7, with 7 bases that match TRBD2. Germline V gene sequence: CDR1 SGHRS, CDR2 YFSETQ. The ends lost 5 bases at V and 0 bases at J; junction bases unmatched: 8. The CDR3 consists of 15 residues. Here the CDR3 reads CASSEVTSFSYEQYF. The CDR3 nucleotides read TGCGCCAGCAGTGAAGTGACTAGCTTCTCCTACGAGCAGTACTTC.

CDR3 loop: CASRGQGGNQPQHF. DNA of the CDR3: TGTGCCAGCAGGGGACAGGGAGGAAATCAGCCCCAGCATTTT. The rearrangement joins TRBV28 to TRBJ1-5; 9 bases match TRBD1. Germline CDR1 is MDHEN and CDR2 is SYDVKM. V lost 6 bases and J lost 4; bases outside the gene matches: 4. The CDR3 runs 14 residues.

The chain links TRBV19 to TRBJ2-3; 8 nucleotides align to TRBD2. Germline CDR1 reads LNHDA; CDR2 reads SQIVND (reference sequence). The ends lost 7 bases at V and 4 bases at J; junction bases unmatched: 7. This CDR3 has 14 amino acids. The CDR3 loop reads CASNSGSFPDTQYF. In DNA, the CDR3 is TGTGCCAGTAACAGCGGGAGTTTCCCAGATACGCAGTATTTT.

V usage is TRBV6-1 and J usage is TRBJ1-6; D is perhaps TRBD1 (6 bases). V lost 8 bases, J lost 5 bases, and 13 bases lay in between. Per germline, CDR1 MNHNS and CDR2 SASEGT. CDR3 size: 14 residues. CDR3 loop: CASADRLDNSPLHF. CDR3 coding DNA: TGTGCCAGCGCGGACAGACTCGATAATTCACCCCTCCACTTT.

This rearrangement joins TRBV11-2 to TRBJ2-3, with D tentatively TRBD2 (5 bases). Trimming cost V 5 bases and J 4 bases, with 10 bases left between them. The CDR3 extends over 13 amino acids. Germline CDR1 and CDR2: SGHAT and FQNNGV. The CDR3 DNA reads TGTGCCAGCAGCCCGTCCGGGGCAGATACGCAGTATTTT. This sequence encodes CASSPSGADTQYF.

The J gene is TRBJ1-2, the V gene TRBV5-4; possible D gene TRBD1, 5 bases. Deletions cut 0 bases from V and 7 bases from J, with 16 bases between. This CDR3 region has 15 residues. The germline V gene encodes CDR1 SGHNT and CDR2 YYREEE (reference sequence). The CDR3 protein is CASSLAAGTRSGYTF. CDR3 coding DNA: TGTGCCAGCAGCTTGGCGGCCGGGACTCGGAGTGGCTACACCTTC.

This clone was picked up one time. V and J are TRBV5-1 and TRBJ1-2; 9 nucleotides match TRBD1. This CDR3 region has 14 residues. Germline V lookup: CDR1 SGHRS, CDR2 YFSETQ. V was clipped by 2 bases and J by 8 bases; unmatched bases: 7. The CDR3, as DNA: TGCGCCAGCAGCTTCGAAGGACAGGGGCGCGGCTACACCTTC. It specifies CASSFEGQGRGYTF.

V is TRBV28 and J is TRBJ1-4, with TRBD1 matching over 9 bases. Germline CDR1 and CDR2: MDHEN and SYDVKM. The CDR3 covers 14 residues. V lost 6 bases and J lost 5; bases outside the gene matches: 4. CDR3 in DNA: TGTGCCAGCAGGCTGACAGGGGGAAATGAAAAACTGTTTTTT. Its protein is CASRLTGGNEKLFF. The entire variable domain, with the rest obtained from reference TRBV28 and TRBJ1-4, is as follows: DVKVTQSSRYLVKRTGEKVFLECVQDMDHENMFWYRQDPGLGLRLIYFSYDVKMKEKGDIPEGYSVSREKKERFSLILESASTNQTSMYLCASRLTGGNEKLFFGSGTQLSVL.

V is TRBV11-1 and J is TRBJ1-3, with D hard to call. The germline gives CDR1 SGHAT, CDR2 FQDESV (reference sequence). V lost 5 bases and J 0 bases, leaving 17 bases between the germline ends. This CDR3 contains 17 residues. The CDR3 coding sequence is TGTGCCAGCAGCCGTTCGGGCGGACTCAACTCTGGAAACACCATATATTTT. Encoded protein: CASSRSGGLNSGNTIYF.

The chain has TRBV7-9 and TRBJ2-2; TRBD1 aligns across 7 bases. The junction had 9 bases not matched to a gene; V was cut back by 1 base and J by 1 base. This CDR3 region has 18 residues. Germline V lookup: CDR1 SEHNR, CDR2 FQNEAQ (reference sequence). The CDR3 DNA sequence: TGTGCCAGCAGCTTAGACGTGGGACAGACTTTGAACACCGGGGAGCTGTTTTTT. This codes for CASSLDVGQTLNTGELFF.

This clone turned up a few times. This chain uses TRBV27 with TRBJ2-7, with 9 nucleotides matching TRBD2. Germline CDR1 is MNHEY and CDR2 is SMNVEV (reference sequence). The CDR3 runs 14 residues. V trimming: 5 bases; J trimming: 3 bases; junction bases outside the gene matches: 5. CDR3 sequence reads: CASSRYSGSYEQYF. As DNA, the CDR3 is TGTGCCAGCAGTAGGTATAGCGGGAGCTACGAGCAGTACTTC.